The clone carrying this T cell receptor beta chain was observed at least ten times. Its antigen is as yet unknown. From germline, CDR1 is MNHNY and CDR2 SVGAGI (reference sequence). With 5 bases removed from V and 4 bases from J, the gap between germline ends came to 9 bases. The CDR3 length is 13 residues. This record belongs to a study of CD8 T cells in ankylosing spondylitis. Study findings and constraints: Clones linked to disease, bearing a CD8+ phenotype, were relatively rare in peripheral blood. Enrichment of disease-linked clones was reportedly significant in matched ankylosing spondylitis synovial fluid.

The authors made TCR beta libraries by quantitative 5'-RACE with molecular barcodes. Each CDR3 protein gets one entry after TCRdb re-called the 5' RACE reads with MiXCR. This sample has some 150,000 distinct CDR3 sequences; over 9.5% occur once, and the top ten carry approximately 4%. This rearrangement joins TRBV6-6 to TRBJ1-5; D gene ambiguous. The receptor was derived from a female donor with ankylosing spondylitis or in good health (not recorded which). Source material: blood, either unsorted or a sorted T cell fraction (not recorded which). The CDR3: CASSARVNQPQHF. The CDR3 DNA follows: TGTGCCAGCAGTGCTCGAGTTAATCAGCCCCAGCATTTT.